This TCR beta chain was recovered during a study of neurological immune-mediated disorders. TCRdb reanalysed the 5' RACE reads using MiXCR and keeps one entry per CDR3 protein. The sample lists some 46,000 distinct CDR3 sequences; just under 4.5% were seen once. Unsorted libraries were derived from 2 million PBMCs stored at -80 C. Many counts were recorded for this clonotype. Sequencing was performed on PBMCs. The sequence came from a woman aged 55-75 years with multiple sclerosis.

The CDR3 DNA is TGTGCCAGCAGCTTAGTCCGAGATGAGCAGTTCTTC. It translates to CASSLVRDEQFF. This chain joins TRBV7-2 and TRBJ2-1; D gene ambiguous. Trimming took off 1 base at V and 8 bases at J, with 6 bases between the two ends. The germline CDR1 and CDR2 sequences are SGHTA and FQGNSA. This CDR3 region has 12 residues.